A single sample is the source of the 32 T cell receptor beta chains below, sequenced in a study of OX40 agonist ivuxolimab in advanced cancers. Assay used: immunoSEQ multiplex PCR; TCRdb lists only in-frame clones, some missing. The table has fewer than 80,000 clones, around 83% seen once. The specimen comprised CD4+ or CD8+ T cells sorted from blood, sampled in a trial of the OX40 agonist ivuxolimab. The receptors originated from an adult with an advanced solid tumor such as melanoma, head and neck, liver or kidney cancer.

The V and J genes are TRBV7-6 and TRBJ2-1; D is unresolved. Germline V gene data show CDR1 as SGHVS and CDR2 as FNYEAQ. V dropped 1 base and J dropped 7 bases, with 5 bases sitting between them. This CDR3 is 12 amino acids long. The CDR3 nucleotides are TGTGCCAGCAGCTTAGTGACGAATGAGCAGTTCTTC. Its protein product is CASSLVTNEQFF.

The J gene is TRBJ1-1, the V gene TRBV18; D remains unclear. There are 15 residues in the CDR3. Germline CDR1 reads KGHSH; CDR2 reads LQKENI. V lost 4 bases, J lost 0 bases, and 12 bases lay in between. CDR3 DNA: TGTGCCAGCTCACGAGAATTTGGTCTGAACACTGAAGCTTTCTTT. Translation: CASSREFGLNTEAFF.

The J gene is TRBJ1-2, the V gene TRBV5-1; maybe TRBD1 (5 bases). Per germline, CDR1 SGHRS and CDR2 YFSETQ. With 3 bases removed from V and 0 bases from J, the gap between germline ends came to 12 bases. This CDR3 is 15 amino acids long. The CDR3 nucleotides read TGCGCCAGCAGCTACCCGGGGGGAGCTAACTATGGCTACACCTTC. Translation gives CASSYPGGANYGYTF.

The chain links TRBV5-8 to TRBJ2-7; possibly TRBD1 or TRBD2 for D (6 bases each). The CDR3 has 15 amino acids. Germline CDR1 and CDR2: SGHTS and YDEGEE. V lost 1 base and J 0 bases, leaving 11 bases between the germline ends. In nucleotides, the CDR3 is TGTGCCAGCAGCTTGTCCGGGGGCGGCTCCTACGAGCAGTACTTC. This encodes CASSLSGGGSYEQYF.

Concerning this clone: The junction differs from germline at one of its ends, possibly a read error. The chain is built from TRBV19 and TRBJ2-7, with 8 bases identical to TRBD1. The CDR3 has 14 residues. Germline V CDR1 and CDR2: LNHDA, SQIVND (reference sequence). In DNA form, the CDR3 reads TGTGCCAGTAGTATTGGGACAGGCCCCTATGAGCAGTACTTC. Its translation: CASSIGTGPYEQYF.

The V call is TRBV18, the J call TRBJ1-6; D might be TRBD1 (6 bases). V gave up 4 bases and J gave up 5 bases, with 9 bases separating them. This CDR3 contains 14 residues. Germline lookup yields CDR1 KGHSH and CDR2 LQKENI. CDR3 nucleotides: TGTGCCAGCTCACGCGGGGACAATAATTCACCCCTCCACTTT. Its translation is CASSRGDNNSPLHF.

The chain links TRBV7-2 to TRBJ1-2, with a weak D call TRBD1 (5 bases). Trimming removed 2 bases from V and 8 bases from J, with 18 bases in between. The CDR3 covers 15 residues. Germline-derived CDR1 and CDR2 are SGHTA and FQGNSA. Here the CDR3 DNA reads TGTGCCAGCAGCTTAACCCAGGGCCCCCGGAGGGGCTACACCTTC. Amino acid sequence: CASSLTQGPRRGYTF.

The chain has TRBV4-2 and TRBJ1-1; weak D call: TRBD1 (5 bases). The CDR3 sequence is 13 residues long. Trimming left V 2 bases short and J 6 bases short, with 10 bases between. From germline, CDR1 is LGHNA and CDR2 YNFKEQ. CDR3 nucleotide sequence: TGTGCCAGCAGCCAAAACCAGGGCCCTGAAGCTTTCTTT. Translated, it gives CASSQNQGPEAFF.

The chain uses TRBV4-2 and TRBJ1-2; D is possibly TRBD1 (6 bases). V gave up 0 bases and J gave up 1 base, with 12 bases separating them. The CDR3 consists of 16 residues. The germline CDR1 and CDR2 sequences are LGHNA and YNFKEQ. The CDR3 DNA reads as TGTGCCAGCAGCCAAGATCAAGGGGGGCTTAACTATGGCTACACCTTC. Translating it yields CASSQDQGGLNYGYTF.

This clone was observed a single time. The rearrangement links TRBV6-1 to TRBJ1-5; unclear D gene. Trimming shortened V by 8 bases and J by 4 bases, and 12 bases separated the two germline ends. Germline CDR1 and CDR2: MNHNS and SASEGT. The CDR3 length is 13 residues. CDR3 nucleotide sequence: TGTGCCAGCGCAGGAGCCCCTAATCAGCCCCAGCATTTT. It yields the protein CASAGAPNQPQHF.

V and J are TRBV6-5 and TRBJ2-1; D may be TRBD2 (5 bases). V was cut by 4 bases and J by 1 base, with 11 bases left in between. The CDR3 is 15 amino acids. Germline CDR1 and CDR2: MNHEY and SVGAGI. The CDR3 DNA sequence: TGTGCCAGCAGTTCTTCTAGCCTATCCTACAATGAGCAGTTCTTC. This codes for CASSSSSLSYNEQFF.

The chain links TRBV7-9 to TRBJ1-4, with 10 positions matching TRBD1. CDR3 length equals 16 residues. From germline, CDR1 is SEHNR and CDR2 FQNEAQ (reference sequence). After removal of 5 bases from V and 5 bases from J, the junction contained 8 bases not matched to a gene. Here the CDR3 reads CASSIFRQGANEKLFF. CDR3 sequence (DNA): TGTGCCAGCAGCATTTTCCGACAGGGGGCGAATGAAAAACTGTTTTTT.

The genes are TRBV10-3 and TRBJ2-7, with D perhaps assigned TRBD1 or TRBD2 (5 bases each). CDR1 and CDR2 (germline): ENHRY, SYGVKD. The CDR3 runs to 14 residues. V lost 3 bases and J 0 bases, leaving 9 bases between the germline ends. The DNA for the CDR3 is TGTGCCATCAGTGATTGGGGGAGCTCCTACGAGCAGTACTTC. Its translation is CAISDWGSSYEQYF.

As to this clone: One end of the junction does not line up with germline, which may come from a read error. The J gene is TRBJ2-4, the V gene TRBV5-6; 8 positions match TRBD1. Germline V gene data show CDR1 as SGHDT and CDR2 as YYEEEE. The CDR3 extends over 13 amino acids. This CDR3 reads CASSLGQGTKANF. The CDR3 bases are TGTGCCAGCAGCTTGGGACAGGGGACGAAAGCGAACTTC. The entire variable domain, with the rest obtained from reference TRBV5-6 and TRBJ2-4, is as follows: DAGVTQSPTHLIKTRGQQVTLRCSPKSGHDTVSWYQQALGQGPQFIFQYYEEEERQRGNFPDRFSGHQFPNYSSELNVNALLLGDSALYLCASSLGQGTKANFGAGTRLSVL.

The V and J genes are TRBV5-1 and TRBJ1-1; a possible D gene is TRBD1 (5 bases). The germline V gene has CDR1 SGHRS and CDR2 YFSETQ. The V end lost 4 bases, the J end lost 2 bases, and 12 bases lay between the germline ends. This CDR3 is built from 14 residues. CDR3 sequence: CASSRWTPNTEAFF. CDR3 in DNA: TGCGCCAGCAGCCGGTGGACACCAAACACTGAAGCTTTCTTT. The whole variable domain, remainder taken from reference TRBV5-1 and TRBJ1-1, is KAGVTQTPRYLIKTRGQQVTLSCSPISGHRSVSWYQQTPGQGLQFLFEYFSETQRNKGNFPGRFSGRQFSNSRSEMNVSTLELGDSALYLCASSRWTPNTEAFFGQGTRLTVV.

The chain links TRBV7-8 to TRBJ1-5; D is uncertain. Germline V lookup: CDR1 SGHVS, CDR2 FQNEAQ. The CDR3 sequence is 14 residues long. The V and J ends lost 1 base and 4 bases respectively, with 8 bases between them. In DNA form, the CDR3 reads TGTGCCAGCAGCTTAGACGAGCAGAATCAGCCCCAGCATTTT. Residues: CASSLDEQNQPQHF. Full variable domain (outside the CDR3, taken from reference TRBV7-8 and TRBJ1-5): GAGVSQSPRYKVAKRGQDVALRCDPISGHVSLFWYQQALGQGPEFLTYFQNEAQLDKSGLPSDRFFAERPEGSVSTLKIQRTQQEDSAVYLCASSLDEQNQPQHFGDGTRLSIL.

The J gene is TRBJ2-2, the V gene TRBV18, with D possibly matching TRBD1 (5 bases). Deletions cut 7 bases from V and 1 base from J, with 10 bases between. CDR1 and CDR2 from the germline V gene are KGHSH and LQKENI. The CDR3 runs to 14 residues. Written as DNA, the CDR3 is TGTGCCAGCTTAGGGGCGGTGAACACCGGGGAGCTGTTTTTT. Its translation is CASLGAVNTGELFF.

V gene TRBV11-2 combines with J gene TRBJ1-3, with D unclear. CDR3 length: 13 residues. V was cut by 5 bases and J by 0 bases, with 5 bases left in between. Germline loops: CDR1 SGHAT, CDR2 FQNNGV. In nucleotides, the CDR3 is TGTGCCAGCAGCGCAAACTCTGGAAACACCATATATTTT. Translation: CASSANSGNTIYF.

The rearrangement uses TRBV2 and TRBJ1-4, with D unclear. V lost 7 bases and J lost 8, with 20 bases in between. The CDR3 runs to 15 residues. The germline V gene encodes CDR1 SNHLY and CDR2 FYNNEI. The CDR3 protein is CASTLMGGNVEKLFF. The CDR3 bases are TGTGCCAGCACACTAATGGGTGGGAACGTAGAAAAACTGTTTTTT.

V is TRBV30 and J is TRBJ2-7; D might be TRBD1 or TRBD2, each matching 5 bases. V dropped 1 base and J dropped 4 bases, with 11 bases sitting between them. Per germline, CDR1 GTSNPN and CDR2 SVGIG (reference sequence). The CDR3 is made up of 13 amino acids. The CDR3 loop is CAWSEGPMYEQYF. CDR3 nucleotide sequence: TGTGCCTGGAGTGAGGGACCCATGTACGAGCAGTACTTC. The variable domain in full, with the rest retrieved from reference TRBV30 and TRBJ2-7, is SQTIHQWPATLVQPVGSPLSLECTVEGTSNPNLYWYRQAAGRGLQLLFYSVGIGQISSEVPQNLSASRPQDRQFILSSKKLLLSDSGFYLCAWSEGPMYEQYFGPGTRLTVT.

CDR3 bases: TGCAGCGTTCTCGGGACAGAAGAGACCCAGTACTTC. Protein product: CSVLGTEETQYF. The rearrangement joins TRBV29-1 to TRBJ2-5; TRBD1 matches 7 bases. Germline CDR1 and CDR2: SQVTM and ANQGSEA. With 5 bases clipped from V and 3 bases from J, the junction kept 3 bases outside the gene matches. The CDR3 length is 12 residues.

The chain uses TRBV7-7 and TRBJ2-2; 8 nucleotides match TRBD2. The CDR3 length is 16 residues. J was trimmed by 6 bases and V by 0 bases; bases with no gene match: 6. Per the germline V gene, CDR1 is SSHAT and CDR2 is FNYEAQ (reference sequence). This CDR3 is CASSLAPGLGSGELFF. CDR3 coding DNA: TGTGCCAGCAGCTTAGCCCCGGGACTAGGGTCCGGGGAGCTGTTTTTT.

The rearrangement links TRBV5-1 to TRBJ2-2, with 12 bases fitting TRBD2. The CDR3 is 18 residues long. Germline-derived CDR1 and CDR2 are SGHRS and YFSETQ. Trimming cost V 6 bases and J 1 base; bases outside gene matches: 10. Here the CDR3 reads CASTKTLAGGRNTGELFF. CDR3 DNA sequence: TGCGCCAGCACCAAGACACTAGCGGGGGGACGGAACACCGGGGAGCTGTTTTTT.

CDR3 in amino acids: CASSTIQGYGTQYF. CDR3 DNA sequence: TGTGCCAGCAGCACAATCCAGGGGTACGGGACCCAGTACTTC. The chain combines TRBV11-2 with TRBJ2-5; weak D call: TRBD1 (6 bases). Looked up from germline, CDR1 is SGHAT and CDR2 is FQNNGV. V dropped 5 bases and J dropped 7 bases, with 17 bases sitting between them. The CDR3 loop spans 14 amino acids.

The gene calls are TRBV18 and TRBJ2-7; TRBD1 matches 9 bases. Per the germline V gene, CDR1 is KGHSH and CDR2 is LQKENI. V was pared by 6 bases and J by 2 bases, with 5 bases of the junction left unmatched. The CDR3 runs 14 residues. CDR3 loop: CASSRTGGTYEQYF. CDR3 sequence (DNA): TGTGCCAGCTCCCGAACAGGGGGCACCTACGAGCAGTACTTC.

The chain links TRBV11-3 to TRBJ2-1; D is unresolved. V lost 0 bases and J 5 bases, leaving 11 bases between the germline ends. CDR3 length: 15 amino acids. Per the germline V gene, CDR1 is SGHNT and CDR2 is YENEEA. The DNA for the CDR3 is TGTGCCAGCAGCTTAGATCCTGTCCGAAACAATGAGCAGTTCTTC. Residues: CASSLDPVRNNEQFF.

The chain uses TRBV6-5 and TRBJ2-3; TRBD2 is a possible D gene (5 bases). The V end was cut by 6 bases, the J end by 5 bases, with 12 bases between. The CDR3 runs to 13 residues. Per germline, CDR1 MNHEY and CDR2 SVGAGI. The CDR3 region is CASRQDSVDTQYF. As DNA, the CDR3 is TGTGCCAGCAGGCAAGATAGCGTAGATACGCAGTATTTT.

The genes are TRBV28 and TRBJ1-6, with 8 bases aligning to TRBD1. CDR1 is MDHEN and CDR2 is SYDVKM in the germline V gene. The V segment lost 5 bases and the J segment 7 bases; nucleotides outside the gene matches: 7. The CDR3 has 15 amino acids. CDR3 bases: TGTGCCAGCAGTCCCTCCACAGGGGGGAATTCACCCCTCCACTTT. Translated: CASSPSTGGNSPLHF.

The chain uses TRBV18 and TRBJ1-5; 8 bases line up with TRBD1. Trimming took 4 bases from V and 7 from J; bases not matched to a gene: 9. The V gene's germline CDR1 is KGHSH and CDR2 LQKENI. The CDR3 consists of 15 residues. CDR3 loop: CASSQNGQGGQPQHF. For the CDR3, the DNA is TGTGCCAGCTCACAGAACGGACAGGGCGGGCAGCCCCAGCATTTT.

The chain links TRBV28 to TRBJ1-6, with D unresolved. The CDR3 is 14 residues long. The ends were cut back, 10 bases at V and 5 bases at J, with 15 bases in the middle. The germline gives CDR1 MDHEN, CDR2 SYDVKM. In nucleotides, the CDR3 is TGTGCCACCTTCCCGGGTTCCAATAATTCACCCCTCCACTTT. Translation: CATFPGSNNSPLHF.

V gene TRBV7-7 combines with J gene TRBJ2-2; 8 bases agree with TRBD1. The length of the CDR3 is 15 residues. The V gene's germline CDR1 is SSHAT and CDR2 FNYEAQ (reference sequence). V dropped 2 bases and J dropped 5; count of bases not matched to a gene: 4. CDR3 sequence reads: CASSLRTGRTGELFF. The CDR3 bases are TGTGCCAGCAGCTTACGGACAGGGAGGACCGGGGAGCTGTTTTTT.

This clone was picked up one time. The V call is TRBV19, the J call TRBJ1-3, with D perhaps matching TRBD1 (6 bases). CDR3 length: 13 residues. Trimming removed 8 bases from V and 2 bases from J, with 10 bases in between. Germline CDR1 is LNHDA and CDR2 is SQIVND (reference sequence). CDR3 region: CASSAGAGNTIYF. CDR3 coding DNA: TGTGCCAGTTCCGCAGGGGCTGGAAACACCATATATTTT.